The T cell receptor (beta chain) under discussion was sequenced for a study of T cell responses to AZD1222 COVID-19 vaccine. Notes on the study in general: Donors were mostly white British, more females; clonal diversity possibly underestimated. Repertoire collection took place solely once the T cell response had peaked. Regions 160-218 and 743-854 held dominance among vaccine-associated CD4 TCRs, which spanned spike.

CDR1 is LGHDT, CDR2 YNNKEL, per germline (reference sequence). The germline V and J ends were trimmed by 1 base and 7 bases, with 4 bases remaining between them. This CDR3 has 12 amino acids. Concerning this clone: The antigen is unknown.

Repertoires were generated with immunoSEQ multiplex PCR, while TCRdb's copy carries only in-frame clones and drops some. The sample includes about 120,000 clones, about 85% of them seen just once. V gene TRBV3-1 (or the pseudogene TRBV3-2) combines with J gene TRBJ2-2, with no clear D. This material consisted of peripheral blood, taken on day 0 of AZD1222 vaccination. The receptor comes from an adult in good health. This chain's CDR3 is CASSQVVGELFF. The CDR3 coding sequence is TGTGCCAGCAGCCAAGTGGTCGGGGAGCTGTTTTTT.